This is a list of T cell receptor beta chains from one sample in a study of T cell responses to AZD1222 COVID-19 vaccine. Clones were sequenced by immunoSEQ multiplex PCR, and TCRdb holds only the in-frame ones, with some missing. The table shows roughly 130,000 clones, with about 90% occurring only once. The material was peripheral blood, obtained on day 0 of MenACWY control vaccination. These receptors were taken from an adult in good health. Each CDR3 is given with its conserved first and last residue. A D gene is named only where the DNA matches it firmly. The size entry is marked missing in some rows and otherwise reads once, few, many or a size class.

J: TRBJ2-7; V: TRBV5-1; size: -; D: -; CDR3: CASSWGHETLSYEQYF; DNA: TGCGCCAGCAGCTGGGGACATGAGACCCTGTCCTACGAGCAGTACTTC
J: TRBJ2-5; V: TRBV19; size: -; D: -; CDR3: CASSATGIETQYF; DNA: TGTGCCAGTAGTGCGACAGGAATAGAGACCCAGTACTTC
J: TRBJ2-5; V: TRBV18; size: once; D: -; CDR3: CASSPPESARTQYF; DNA: TGTGCCAGCTCACCACCGGAGTCAGCTCGGACCCAGTACTTC
J: TRBJ2-1; V: TRBV6-2/TRBV6-3; size: few; D: TRBD2; CDR3: CASSEGWTSGLSYNEQFF; DNA: TGTGCCAGCAGTGAGGGCTGGACTAGCGGTCTCTCCTACAATGAGCAGTTCTTC
J: TRBJ2-6; V: TRBV7-2; size: -; D: -; CDR3: CASSLRGGLSSGANVLTF; DNA: TGTGCCAGCAGCTTACGAGGGGGACTTAGCTCTGGGGCCAACGTCCTGACTTTC
J: TRBJ1-5; V: TRBV19; size: -; D: TRBD1; CDR3: CASSGGQGAMSNQPQHF; DNA: TGTGCCAGTAGTGGGGGACAGGGGGCAATGAGCAATCAGCCCCAGCATTTT
J: TRBJ1-2; V: TRBV28; size: -; D: -; CDR3: CASSLLSSETSNYGYTF; DNA: TGTGCCAGCAGTTTACTGAGCAGCGAGACCTCTAACTATGGCTACACCTTC
J: TRBJ2-7; V: TRBV11-2; size: -; D: TRBD1; CDR3: CASSLEGGVAYEQYF; DNA: TGTGCCAGCAGCTTAGAAGGGGGCGTCGCATACGAGCAGTACTTC
J: TRBJ1-2; V: TRBV7-9; size: once; D: -; CDR3: CASSSQLRTSYGYTF; DNA: TGTGCCAGCAGCTCCCAGTTGAGGACCTCCTATGGCTACACCTTC
J: TRBJ2-2; V: TRBV4-1; size: -; D: -; CDR3: CASSHPLRGGELFF; DNA: TGCGCCAGCAGCCATCCCCTAAGAGGGGGGGAGCTGTTTTTT
J: TRBJ1-2; V: TRBV9; size: -; D: -; CDR3: CASSVVPGTYGYTF; DNA: TGTGCCAGCAGCGTAGTCCCAGGTACCTATGGCTACACCTTC
J: TRBJ1-4; V: TRBV7-9; size: -; D: TRBD1; CDR3: CASSLEGGRGNEKLFF; DNA: TGTGCCAGCAGCTTAGAAGGGGGCAGAGGAAATGAAAAACTGTTTTTT
J: TRBJ1-2; V: TRBV28; size: -; D: TRBD1; CDR3: CASRNSGQGARYGYTF; DNA: TGTGCCAGCAGAAATAGTGGACAGGGGGCCCGTTATGGCTACACCTTC
J: TRBJ2-7; V: TRBV4-1; size: -; D: -; CDR3: CASSQGRAGLTYEQYF; DNA: TGCGCCAGCAGCCAAGGAAGAGCGGGCCTGACCTACGAGCAGTACTTC